In this sample, the clone carrying this T cell receptor (beta chain) turned up once. Its antigen is unidentified. The sample originates from a study of CD8 T cells in Susac syndrome. Reverse transcription of about 0.45 to 1 ug RNA used random hexamers. Amplification of the TCR beta CDR3 was carried out by immunoSEQ multiplex PCR, which spanned a total of 54 Vbeta and 13 Jbeta segments. TCRdb re-derived calls from the immunoSEQ multiplex PCR reads in MiXCR, one entry per CDR3 protein. The top ten clones hold about 0.088% of a sample with approximately 150,000 distinct CDR3 sequences, approximately 95% of them seen once. CDR3 length equals 18 residues. Germline assignment: CDR1 LGHNA and CDR2 YNFKEQ. Trimming removed 0 bases from V and 1 base from J, with 18 bases in between. Findings and limits, study-wide: The study conceded that relatively few individuals underwent its TCR sequencing and HLA analysis.

The clonotype was recovered from a human donor with multiple sclerosis. What was sequenced was CD4+ T cells from PBMCs. This chain links TRBV4-2 with TRBJ1-1, with TRBD1 as a possible D gene (6 bases). In DNA, the CDR3 is TGTGCCAGCAGCCAAGATTTGGGCGGGGGGCTCGAGAACACTGAAGCTTTCTTT. This sequence encodes CASSQDLGGGLENTEAFF.